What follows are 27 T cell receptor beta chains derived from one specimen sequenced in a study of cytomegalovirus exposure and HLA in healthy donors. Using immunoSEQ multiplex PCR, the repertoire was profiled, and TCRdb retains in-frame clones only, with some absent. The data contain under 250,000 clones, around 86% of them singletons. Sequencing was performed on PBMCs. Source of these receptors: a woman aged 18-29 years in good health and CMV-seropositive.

The CDR3 is CASSLDATGNTIYF. The CDR3 DNA is TGTGCCAGCAGCTTGGACGCGACTGGAAACACCATATATTTT. V usage is TRBV5-4 and J usage is TRBJ1-3, with D hard to call. This CDR3 contains 14 residues. Deletions cut 0 bases from V and 2 bases from J, with 6 bases between. Germline V CDR1 and CDR2: SGHNT, YYREEE (reference sequence).

The CDR3 region has the DNA TGTGCCAGCAGGGAGAGTAATAGCAATCAGCCCCAGCATTTT. It translates to CASRESNSNQPQHF. The chain joins TRBV7-8 to TRBJ1-5; no clear D gene. Trimming took off 6 bases at V and 0 bases at J, with 9 bases between the two ends. CDR1 and CDR2 (germline): SGHVS, FQNEAQ. CDR3 length: 14 amino acids.

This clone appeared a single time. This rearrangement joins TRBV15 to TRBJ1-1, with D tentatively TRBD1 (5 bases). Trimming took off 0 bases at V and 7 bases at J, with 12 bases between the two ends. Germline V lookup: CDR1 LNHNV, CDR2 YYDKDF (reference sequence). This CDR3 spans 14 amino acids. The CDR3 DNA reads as TGTGCCACCAGCAGAGATACGACAGAACGTGAAGCTTTCTTT. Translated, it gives CATSRDTTEREAFF. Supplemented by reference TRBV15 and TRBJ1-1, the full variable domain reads DAMVIQNPRYQVTQFGKPVTLSCSQTLNHNVMYWYQQKSSQAPKLLFHYYDKDFNNEADTPDNFQSRRPNTSFCFLDIRSPGLGDTAMYLCATSRDTTEREAFFGQGTRLTVV.

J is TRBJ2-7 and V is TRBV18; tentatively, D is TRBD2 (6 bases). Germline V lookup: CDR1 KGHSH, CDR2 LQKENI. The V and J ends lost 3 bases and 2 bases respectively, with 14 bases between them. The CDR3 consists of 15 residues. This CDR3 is CASSPPGLSAYEQYF. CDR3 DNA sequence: TGTGCCAGCTCACCTCCGGGACTTTCCGCCTACGAGCAGTACTTC.

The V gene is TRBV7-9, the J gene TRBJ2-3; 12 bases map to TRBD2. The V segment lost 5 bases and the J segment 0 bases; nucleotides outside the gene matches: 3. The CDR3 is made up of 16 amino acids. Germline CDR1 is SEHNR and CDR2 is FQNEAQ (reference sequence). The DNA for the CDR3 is TGTGCCAGCAGCCCTGGGACTAGCGGGAGCACAGATACGCAGTATTTT. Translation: CASSPGTSGSTDTQYF. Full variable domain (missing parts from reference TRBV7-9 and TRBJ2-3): DTGVSQNPRHKITKRGQNVTFRCDPISEHNRLYWYRQTLGQGPEFLTYFQNEAQLEKSRLLSDRFSAERPKGSFSTLEIQRTEQGDSAMYLCASSPGTSGSTDTQYFGPGTRLTVL.

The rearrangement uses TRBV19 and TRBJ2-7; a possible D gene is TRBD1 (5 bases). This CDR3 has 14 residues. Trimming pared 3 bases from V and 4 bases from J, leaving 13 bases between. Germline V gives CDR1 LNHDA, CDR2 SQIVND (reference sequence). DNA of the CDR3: TGTGCCAGTAGTATTGTCCCAGGGCAGTACGAGCAGTACTTC. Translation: CASSIVPGQYEQYF. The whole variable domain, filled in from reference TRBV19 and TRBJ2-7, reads DGGITQSPKYLFRKEGQNVTLSCEQNLNHDAMYWYRQDPGQGLRLIYYSQIVNDFQKGDIAEGYSVSREKKESFPLTVTSAQKNPTAFYLCASSIVPGQYEQYFGPGTRLTVT.

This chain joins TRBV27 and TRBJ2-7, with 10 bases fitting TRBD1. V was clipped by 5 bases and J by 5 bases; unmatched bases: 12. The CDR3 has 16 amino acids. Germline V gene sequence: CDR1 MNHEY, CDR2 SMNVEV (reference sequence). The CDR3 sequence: CASSPRMDRGSNEQYF. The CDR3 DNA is TGTGCCAGCAGTCCCCGAATGGACAGGGGGTCGAACGAGCAGTACTTC.

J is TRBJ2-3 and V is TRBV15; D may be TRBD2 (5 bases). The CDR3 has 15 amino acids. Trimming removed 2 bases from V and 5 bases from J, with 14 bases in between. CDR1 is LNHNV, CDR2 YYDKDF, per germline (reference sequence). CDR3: CATSRRTGSGDTQYF. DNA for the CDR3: TGTGCCACCAGCAGACGGACTGGTAGTGGAGATACGCAGTATTTT.

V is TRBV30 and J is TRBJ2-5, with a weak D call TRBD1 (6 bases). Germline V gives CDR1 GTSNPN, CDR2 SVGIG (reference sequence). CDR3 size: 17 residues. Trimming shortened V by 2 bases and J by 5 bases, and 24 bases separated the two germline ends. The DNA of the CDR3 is TGTGCCTGGAGTAAAAGGAAGTCAGGGGTGAATGGGGAGACCCAGTACTTC. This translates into CAWSKRKSGVNGETQYF.

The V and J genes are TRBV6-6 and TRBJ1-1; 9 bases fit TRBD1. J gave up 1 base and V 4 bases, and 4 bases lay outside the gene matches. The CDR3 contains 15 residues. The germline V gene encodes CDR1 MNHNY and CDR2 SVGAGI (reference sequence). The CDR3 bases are TGTGCCAGCAGTTCAACAGGGGGCCGGAACACTGAAGCTTTCTTT. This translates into CASSSTGGRNTEAFF.

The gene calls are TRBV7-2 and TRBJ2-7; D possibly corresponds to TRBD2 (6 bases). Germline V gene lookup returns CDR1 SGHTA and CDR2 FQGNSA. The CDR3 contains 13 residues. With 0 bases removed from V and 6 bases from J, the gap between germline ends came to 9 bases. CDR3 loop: CASSLALGGEQYF. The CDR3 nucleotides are TGTGCCAGCAGCTTAGCGCTCGGGGGCGAGCAGTACTTC. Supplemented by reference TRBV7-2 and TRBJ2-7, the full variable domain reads GAGVSQSPSNKVTEKGKDVELRCDPISGHTALYWYRQSLGQGLEFLIYFQGNSAPDKSGLPSDRFSAERTGGSVSTLTIQRTQQEDSAVYLCASSLALGGEQYFGPGTRLTVT.

The CDR3 spells CAWRGTGEQFF. The CDR3, as DNA: TGTGCCTGGAGGGGGACAGGTGAGCAGTTCTTC. The rearrangement links TRBV30 to TRBJ2-1; 8 bases are shared with TRBD1. The germline V gene encodes CDR1 GTSNPN and CDR2 SVGIG (reference sequence). V lost 3 bases and J lost 9; bases outside the gene matches: 1. The CDR3 covers 11 residues.

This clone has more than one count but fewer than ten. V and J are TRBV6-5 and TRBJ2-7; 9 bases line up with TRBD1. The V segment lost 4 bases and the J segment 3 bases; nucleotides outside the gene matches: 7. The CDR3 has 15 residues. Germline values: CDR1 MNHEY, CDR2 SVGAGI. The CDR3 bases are TGTGCCAGCAGTTCCCCGGGACAGGGTGTCTACGAGCAGTACTTC. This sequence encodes CASSSPGQGVYEQYF.

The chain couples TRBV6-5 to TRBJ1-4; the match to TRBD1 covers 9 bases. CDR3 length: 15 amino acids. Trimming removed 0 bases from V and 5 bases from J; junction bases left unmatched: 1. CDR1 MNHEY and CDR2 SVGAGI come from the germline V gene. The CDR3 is CASSYSTGGNEKLFF. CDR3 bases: TGTGCCAGCAGTTACTCGACAGGGGGGAATGAAAAACTGTTTTTT.

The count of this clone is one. This chain's CDR3 is CAWSPGLAVTGEQFF. The CDR3, as DNA: TGTGCCTGGAGTCCGGGACTAGCGGTGACGGGGGAGCAGTTCTTC. The chain uses TRBV30 and TRBJ2-1; TRBD2 matches at 11 bases. Losses at the gene ends were 2 bases for V and 10 bases for J; bases not matched to a gene: 10. Germline CDR1 and CDR2: GTSNPN and SVGIG (reference sequence). CDR3 size: 15 residues.

The CDR3 nucleotides read TGCGCCAGCAGCGCCTCGACTAGCGGGAGAACAGATACGCAGTATTTT. This translates into CASSASTSGRTDTQYF. V usage is TRBV5-1 and J usage is TRBJ2-3; 12 bases are shared with TRBD2. CDR3 size: 16 residues. After removal of 4 bases from V and 3 bases from J, the junction contained 6 bases not matched to a gene. Germline CDR1 and CDR2: SGHRS and YFSETQ. The whole variable domain, filled in from reference TRBV5-1 and TRBJ2-3, reads KAGVTQTPRYLIKTRGQQVTLSCSPISGHRSVSWYQQTPGQGLQFLFEYFSETQRNKGNFPGRFSGRQFSNSRSEMNVSTLELGDSALYLCASSASTSGRTDTQYFGPGTRLTVL.

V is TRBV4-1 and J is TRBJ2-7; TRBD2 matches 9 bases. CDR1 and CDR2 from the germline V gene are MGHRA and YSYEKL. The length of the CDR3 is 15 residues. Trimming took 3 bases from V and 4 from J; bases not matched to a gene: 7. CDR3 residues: CASSQSRLAEYEQYF. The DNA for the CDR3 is TGCGCCAGCAGCCAGTCGCGACTAGCGGAGTACGAGCAGTACTTC.

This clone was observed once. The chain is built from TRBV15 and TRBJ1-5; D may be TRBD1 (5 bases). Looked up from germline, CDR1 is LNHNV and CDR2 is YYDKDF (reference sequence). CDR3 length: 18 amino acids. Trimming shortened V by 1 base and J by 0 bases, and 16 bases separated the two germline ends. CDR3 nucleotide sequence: TGTGCCACCAGCAGAGCCGGGCGGGGGGAATATAGCAATCAGCCCCAGCATTTT. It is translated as CATSRAGRGEYSNQPQHF.

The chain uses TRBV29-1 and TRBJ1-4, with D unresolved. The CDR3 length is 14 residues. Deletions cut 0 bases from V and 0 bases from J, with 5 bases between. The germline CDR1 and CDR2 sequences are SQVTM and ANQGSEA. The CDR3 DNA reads TGCAGCGTTGAAGAACAAGCAACTAATGAAAAACTGTTTTTT. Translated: CSVEEQATNEKLFF. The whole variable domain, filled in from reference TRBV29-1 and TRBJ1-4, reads SAVISQKPSRDICQRGTSLTIQCQVDSQVTMMFWYRQQPGQSLTLIATANQGSEATYESGFVIDKFPISRPNLTFSTLTVSNMSPEDSSIYLCSVEEQATNEKLFFGSGTQLSVL.

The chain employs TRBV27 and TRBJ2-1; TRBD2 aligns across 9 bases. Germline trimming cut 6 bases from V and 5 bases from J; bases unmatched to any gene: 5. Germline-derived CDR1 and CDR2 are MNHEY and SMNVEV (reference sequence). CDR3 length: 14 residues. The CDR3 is CASREAGGNNEQFF. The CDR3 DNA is TGTGCCAGCAGGGAGGCGGGAGGGAACAATGAGCAGTTCTTC.

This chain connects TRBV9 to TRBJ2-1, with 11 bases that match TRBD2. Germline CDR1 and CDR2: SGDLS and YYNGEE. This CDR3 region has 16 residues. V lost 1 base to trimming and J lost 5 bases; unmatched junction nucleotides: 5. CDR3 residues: CASSVTSGSANNEQFF. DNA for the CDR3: TGTGCCAGCAGCGTAACTAGCGGGAGTGCGAACAATGAGCAGTTCTTC.

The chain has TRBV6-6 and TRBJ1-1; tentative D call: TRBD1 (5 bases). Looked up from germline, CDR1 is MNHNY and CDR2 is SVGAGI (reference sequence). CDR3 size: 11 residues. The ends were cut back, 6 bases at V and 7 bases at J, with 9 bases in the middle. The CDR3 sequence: CASSQGVEAFF. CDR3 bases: TGTGCCAGCAGCCAGGGTGTTGAAGCTTTCTTT.

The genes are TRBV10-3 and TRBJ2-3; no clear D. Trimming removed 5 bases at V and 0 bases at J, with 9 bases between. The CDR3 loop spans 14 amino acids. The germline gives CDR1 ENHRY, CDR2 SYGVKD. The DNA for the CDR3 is TGTGCCATCAGTCTTACAGAGAGCACAGATACGCAGTATTTT. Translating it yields CAISLTESTDTQYF.

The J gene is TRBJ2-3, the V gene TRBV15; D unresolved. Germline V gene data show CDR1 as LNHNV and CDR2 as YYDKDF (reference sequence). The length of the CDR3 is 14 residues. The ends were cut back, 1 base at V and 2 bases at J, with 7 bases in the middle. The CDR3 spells CATSRGLTTDTQYF. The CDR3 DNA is TGTGCCACCAGCAGAGGGCTTACCACAGATACGCAGTATTTT. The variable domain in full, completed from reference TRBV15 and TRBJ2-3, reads DAMVIQNPRYQVTQFGKPVTLSCSQTLNHNVMYWYQQKSSQAPKLLFHYYDKDFNNEADTPDNFQSRRPNTSFCFLDIRSPGLGDTAMYLCATSRGLTTDTQYFGPGTRLTVL.

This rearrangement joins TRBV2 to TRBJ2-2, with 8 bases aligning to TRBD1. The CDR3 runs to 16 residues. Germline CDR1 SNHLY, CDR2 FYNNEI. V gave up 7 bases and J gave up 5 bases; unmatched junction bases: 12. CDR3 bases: TGTGCCAGCACTCACAGGGGGTATGGGAAGACCGGGGAGCTGTTTTTT. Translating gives CASTHRGYGKTGELFF.

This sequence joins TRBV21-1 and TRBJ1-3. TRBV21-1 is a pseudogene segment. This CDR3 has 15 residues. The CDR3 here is CASSLGGGSGNTIYF. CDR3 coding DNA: TGTGCCAGCAGCCTAGGAGGAGGGTCTGGAAACACCATATATTTT.

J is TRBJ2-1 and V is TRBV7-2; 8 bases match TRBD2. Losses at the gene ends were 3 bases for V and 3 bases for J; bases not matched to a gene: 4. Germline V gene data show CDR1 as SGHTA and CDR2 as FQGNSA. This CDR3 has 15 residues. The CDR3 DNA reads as TGTGCCAGCAGCTTCGGGAGGGGGTTCTACAATGAGCAGTTCTTC. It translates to CASSFGRGFYNEQFF.